This TCR beta chain was retrieved from a study of memory CD4+ T cells and cytomegalovirus serostatus. Study-level results: The CMV-associated TCR signature appears largely within the CD4+ memory repertoire.

Per the original methods: After removing out-of-frame reads, around 2,000,000 distinct TCRbeta sequences remained. Some clones are missing from TCRdb's copy, which holds only in-frame ones; the method was immunoSEQ multiplex PCR. The V and J calls and clone size come from that table; D and trimming were worked out from the DNA. The profile shows about 52,000 clones, around four fifths of them singletons. Comment on this clone: Its target is not known.

Single viable CD3+CD4+CD8-CD45RO+ cells were sorted as the memory CD4+ T cells. After thawing, CD4+ T cells were positively selected. Germline-derived CDR1 and CDR2 are SGHRS and YFSETQ. CDR3 size: 15 residues. The J segment lost 5 bases and the V segment lost 4 bases, leaving 11 bases of the junction unmatched. This receptor was obtained from an adult in good health and CMV-seropositive. The material sequenced was memory CD4+ T cells from blood. This sequence joins TRBV5-1 and TRBJ2-5; 7 bases agree with TRBD1. The CDR3 protein is CASSPHRGLGETQYF. CDR3 coding DNA: TGCGCCAGCAGCCCCCACAGGGGTCTCGGGGAGACCCAGTACTTC. Complete variable domain (other parts from reference TRBV5-1 and TRBJ2-5): KAGVTQTPRYLIKTRGQQVTLSCSPISGHRSVSWYQQTPGQGLQFLFEYFSETQRNKGNFPGRFSGRQFSNSRSEMNVSTLELGDSALYLCASSPHRGLGETQYFGPGTRLLVL.